The 17 T cell receptor beta chains reported below all come from one sample, sequenced in a study of cytomegalovirus exposure and HLA in healthy donors. Use of 60 Vbeta and 13 Jbeta primers characterized the PCR. The assay was immunoSEQ multiplex PCR, and TCRdb's table has in-frame clones only and misses some. Seen here are 160,000 or so clones, 82% observed once, and the top ten hold more than 7%. Material: PBMCs. These receptors came from a male donor in good health and CMV-seropositive.

The rearrangement joins TRBV18 to TRBJ2-5; 12 bases line up with TRBD2. The J call may not be correct, given that the DNA end is closer to TRBJ2-7. In germline, CDR1 is KGHSH, CDR2 LQKENI. The CDR3 spans 15 residues. DNA for the CDR3: TGTGCCAGCTCATCGACTAGCGGGAGTGTCTACGAGCAGTACTTC. This codes for CASSSTSGSVYEQYF.

The chain recombines TRBV5-4 with TRBJ2-7; 12 bases agree with TRBD1. Looked up from germline, CDR1 is SGHNT and CDR2 is YYREEE (reference sequence). The CDR3 totals 16 residues. V lost 1 base to trimming and J lost 4 bases; unmatched junction nucleotides: 6. CDR3 sequence reads: CASSLKKGQGAYEQYF. The DNA of the CDR3 is TGTGCCAGCAGCTTGAAGAAGGGACAGGGGGCGTACGAGCAGTACTTC.

For the CDR3, the DNA is TGTGCCAGCAGCTTGGGCGAGAGCAATGAGCAGTTCTTC. This gives the protein CASSLGESNEQFF. V gene TRBV5-8 combines with J gene TRBJ2-1; no reliable D call. Germline V gene data show CDR1 as SGHTS and CDR2 as YDEGEE. The V gene lost 0 bases and the J gene lost 6 bases, with 7 bases spanning the gap. The length of the CDR3 is 13 residues. Using reference TRBV5-8 and TRBJ2-1 for the parts outside the CDR3, the full variable domain is EAGVTQSPTHLIKTRGQQATLRCSPISGHTSVYWYQQALGLGLQFLLWYDEGEERNRGNFPPRFSGRQFPNYSSELNVNALELEDSALYLCASSLGESNEQFFGPGTRLTVL.

The rearrangement joins TRBV6-5 to TRBJ1-2, with TRBD1 matching over 10 bases. CDR3 length: 14 residues. V lost 2 bases, J lost 7 bases, and 4 bases stayed unmatched. The germline V gene encodes CDR1 MNHEY and CDR2 SVGAGI. CDR3 sequence: CASSYRQGALGYTF. CDR3 DNA sequence: TGTGCCAGCAGTTACCGACAGGGGGCTCTTGGCTACACCTTC.

This clone was recorded only once. This chain joins TRBV10-3 and TRBJ1-1; 8 bases fit TRBD1. Germline V lookup: CDR1 ENHRY, CDR2 SYGVKD. The CDR3 is made up of 14 amino acids. The V and J ends lost 6 bases and 5 bases, in that order; junction bases with no gene match: 8. DNA for the CDR3: TGTGCCATCAGCTCGGACAGGGCGAGAACTGAAGCTTTCTTT. Translated, it gives CAISSDRARTEAFF.

The chain joins TRBV9 to TRBJ2-5, with D possibly being TRBD2 (5 bases). V was shortened by 3 bases and J by 4 bases, with 19 bases between the two germline ends. This CDR3 region has 16 residues. Germline lookup yields CDR1 SGDLS and CDR2 YYNGEE. The CDR3 nucleotides read TGTGCCAGCAGCGCTGTCGGAACGGCTGGAGGAGAGACCCAGTACTTC. It specifies CASSAVGTAGGETQYF.

The chain has TRBV9 and TRBJ2-7, with D tentatively TRBD2 (5 bases). Between the trimmed V and J ends, which lost 0 bases and 2 bases, there was a span of 12 bases. Germline CDR1 and CDR2: SGDLS and YYNGEE. The CDR3 length is 15 residues. CDR3 amino acids: CASSVDTGTPYEQYF. In DNA form, the CDR3 reads TGTGCCAGCAGCGTAGACACGGGAACCCCCTACGAGCAGTACTTC.

The DNA of the CDR3 is TGTGCCAGCAGCTTGGGCCGCAGCGGGGGGACCTACGAGCAGTACTTC. Translated: CASSLGRSGGTYEQYF. V is TRBV5-4 and J is TRBJ2-7; the match to TRBD2 covers 9 bases. V was clipped by 0 bases and J by 2 bases; unmatched bases: 6. Germline loops: CDR1 SGHNT, CDR2 YYREEE (reference sequence). CDR3 length: 16 amino acids.

This clone was seen a few times. V gene TRBV7-2 combines with J gene TRBJ2-1, with D possibly matching TRBD1 (6 bases). Germline assignment: CDR1 SGHTA and CDR2 FQGNSA. CDR3 length: 15 residues. V lost 5 bases and J lost 8, with 19 bases in between. The CDR3 nucleotides are TGTGCCAGCAGCATTAAGAGGACGGCAGGGGATGAGCAGTTCTTC. As protein: CASSIKRTAGDEQFF.

The sample holds a few counts of this clone. The chain is built from TRBV19 and TRBJ1-2; D perhaps matches TRBD1 (5 bases). CDR3 length: 15 residues. Germline V gene lookup returns CDR1 LNHDA and CDR2 SQIVND (reference sequence). V dropped 3 bases and J dropped 0 bases, with 11 bases sitting between them. In DNA, the CDR3 is TGTGCCAGTAGTATCTATGCGGACACTAACTATGGCTACACCTTC. Translated: CASSIYADTNYGYTF.

The gene calls are TRBV7-8 and TRBJ2-5; possibly TRBD1 for D (5 bases). V was shortened by 2 bases and J by 5 bases, with 12 bases between the two germline ends. The CDR3 covers 14 residues. CDR1 is SGHVS, CDR2 FQNEAQ, per germline. As DNA, the CDR3 is TGTGCCAGCAGCTTACAGGGTGGTACGGAGACCCAGTACTTC. Translated: CASSLQGGTETQYF.

This clone has a handful of counts. The sample has other DNA sequences that encode this CDR3 too. The chain has TRBV19 and TRBJ2-7; 8 bases map to TRBD1. V trimming: 8 bases; J trimming: 4 bases; junction bases outside the gene matches: 4. The CDR3 totals 12 residues. Looked up from germline, CDR1 is LNHDA and CDR2 is SQIVND (reference sequence). CDR3 residues: CASGQGIYEQYF. The CDR3 nucleotides read TGTGCCAGTGGACAGGGAATATACGAGCAGTACTTC.

This clone has only one observation. The V gene is TRBV27, the J gene TRBJ1-1; D gene uncertain. In germline, CDR1 is MNHEY, CDR2 SMNVEV (reference sequence). The CDR3 runs 13 residues. V was trimmed by 0 bases and J by 8 bases, leaving 10 bases between them. This CDR3 is CASSLSRDGEAFF. DNA for the CDR3: TGTGCCAGCAGTTTATCGCGGGATGGGGAAGCTTTCTTT.

V is TRBV27 and J is TRBJ1-6, with D perhaps TRBD1 (5 bases). This CDR3 is built from 15 residues. Trimming took off 10 bases at V and 0 bases at J, with 13 bases between the two ends. CDR1 and CDR2 from the germline V gene are MNHEY and SMNVEV (reference sequence). The CDR3 DNA sequence: TGTGCCACCAGCCCGGGGGTCTCCTATAATTCACCCCTCCACTTT. This sequence encodes CATSPGVSYNSPLHF.

This clone was seen a few times. This chain links TRBV19 with TRBJ1-4; tentative D call: TRBD1 (6 bases). V was trimmed by 5 bases and J by 4 bases, leaving 14 bases between them. The CDR3 totals 15 residues. The V gene's germline CDR1 is LNHDA and CDR2 SQIVND (reference sequence). As DNA, the CDR3 is TGTGCCAGTAGTCGGCAGGGGTTGGGTAATGAAAAACTGTTTTTT. It is translated as CASSRQGLGNEKLFF.

The chain links TRBV7-8 to TRBJ2-1; 11 bases line up with TRBD2. CDR1 is SGHVS, CDR2 FQNEAQ, per germline. V shed 5 bases, J shed 2 bases, and the junction held 8 bases outside the gene matches. This CDR3 contains 17 residues. For the CDR3, the DNA is TGTGCCAGCAGCCTCCGCCCACTAGCGGGAGCCTACAATGAGCAGTTCTTC. Its translation: CASSLRPLAGAYNEQFF. The full variable domain, its missing parts supplied by reference TRBV7-8 and TRBJ2-1, is GAGVSQSPRYKVAKRGQDVALRCDPISGHVSLFWYQQALGQGPEFLTYFQNEAQLDKSGLPSDRFFAERPEGSVSTLKIQRTQQEDSAVYLCASSLRPLAGAYNEQFFGPGTRLTVL.

The chain is built from TRBV6-5 and TRBJ1-1; the D gene is possibly TRBD1 (6 bases). The CDR3 length is 14 residues. Trimming took 2 bases from V and 1 from J, leaving 8 bases between them. CDR1 is MNHEY, CDR2 SVGAGI, per germline. As DNA, the CDR3 is TGTGCCAGCAGTTACAGGGGGAAGAACACTGAAGCTTTCTTT. Its translation is CASSYRGKNTEAFF.